The 24 T cell receptor beta chains below come from one sample, sequenced in a study of CD8+CD57+ T cells in acquired aplastic anemia. The study profiled TCR beta VDJ and CDR3 using genomic DNA as template. Each CDR3 protein is one row after TCRdb ran MiXCR on the reads. The data contain roughly 160,000 distinct CDR3 sequences, around half of them singletons. Previously, flow cytometry had revealed CD8+CD57+ cell expansion in the patients chosen for sequencing. The sample consisted of sorted CD4+, CD8+, or CD8+CD57+ T cells (not recorded which) from PBMCs. The source of these receptors is a human donor with aplastic anemia.

CDR3 nucleotide sequence: TGTGCCAGCAGCTTAGTTAGACAGGCGCGGTATTTT. It yields the protein CASSLVRQARYF. The chain combines TRBV7-2 with TRBJ2-3; D may be TRBD1 (6 bases). Trimming cost V 1 base and J 14 bases, with 13 bases left between them. This CDR3 has 12 amino acids. The germline V gene has CDR1 SGHTA and CDR2 FQGNSA.

This clonotype has a handful of counts. The chain carries TRBV15 and TRBJ1-1; weak D call: TRBD1 (6 bases). Trimming took 8 bases from V and 1 from J, leaving 8 bases between them. Looked up from germline, CDR1 is LNHNV and CDR2 is YYDKDF (reference sequence). The CDR3 is 12 amino acids. The CDR3 is CATRGRNTEAFF. CDR3 bases: TGTGCCACCCGGGGGCGGAACACTGAAGCTTTCTTT.

This clonotype was recorded many times. This chain connects TRBV7-2 to TRBJ2-1, with D perhaps given as TRBD1 or TRBD2 (5 bases each). The CDR3 is 16 residues long. CDR1 is SGHTA and CDR2 is FQGNSA in the germline V gene. Trimming took 0 bases from V and 6 from J, leaving 15 bases between them. CDR3 residues: CASSLAPGAKTNEQFF. The DNA of the CDR3 is TGTGCCAGCAGCTTAGCGCCCGGGGCAAAAACCAATGAGCAGTTCTTC.

The chain recombines TRBV7-9 with TRBJ1-6; D is ambiguous. V was clipped by 2 bases and J by 10 bases, with 15 bases between them. The CDR3 has 15 residues. CDR1 and CDR2 from the germline V gene are SEHNR and FQNEAQ (reference sequence). The CDR3 sequence: CASSLFGVAGSPLHF. Here the CDR3 DNA reads TGTGCCAGCAGCTTATTCGGTGTTGCGGGATCACCCCTCCACTTT.

Written as DNA, the CDR3 is TGTGCCAGCAGCCTTATGACAGGCGCTGAAGCTTTCTTT. Translated: CASSLMTGAEAFF. This sequence joins TRBV12-3 or TRBV12-4 and TRBJ1-1, with D possibly being TRBD1 (6 bases). V was clipped by 6 bases and J by 6 bases, with 14 bases between them. This CDR3 has 13 residues.

This chain connects TRBV24-1 to TRBJ2-1; D may be TRBD1 (6 bases). CDR3 length: 15 amino acids. Trimming removed 6 bases at V and 5 bases at J, with 16 bases between. Germline CDR1 reads KGHDR; CDR2 reads SFDVKD. CDR3: CATSLRSGVNNEQFF. CDR3 in DNA: TGTGCCACCAGTTTGAGGTCAGGGGTAAACAATGAGCAGTTCTTC.

V is TRBV4-2 and J is TRBJ1-1; D call uncertain. V was trimmed by 0 bases and J by 6 bases, leaving 14 bases between them. The CDR3 has 15 amino acids. CDR1 LGHNA and CDR2 YNFKEQ come from the germline V gene. CDR3 loop: CASSQDSRGVPEAFF. Here the CDR3 DNA reads TGTGCCAGCAGCCAAGATAGTCGGGGAGTCCCTGAAGCTTTCTTT.

This clonotype occurred many times. The chain carries TRBV5-8 and TRBJ1-2; D gene unclear. In germline, CDR1 is SGHTS, CDR2 YDEGEE. Trimming stripped 0 bases from V and 8 bases from J, with 17 bases between. The CDR3 consists of 15 residues. In nucleotides, the CDR3 is TGTGCCAGCAGCTTGGGGACTTCGAAAAGTGTAGGCTACACCTTC. Amino acids: CASSLGTSKSVGYTF.

This clonotype was seen only a few times. V is TRBV7-3 and J is TRBJ2-5; either TRBD1 or TRBD2 may supply D (5 bases each). CDR3 length: 12 residues. V gave up 2 bases and J gave up 6 bases, with 7 bases separating them. The germline V gene has CDR1 SGHTA and CDR2 FQGTGA. The CDR3 DNA reads as TGTGCCAGCAGCTTAGGGGGACAGACCCAGTACTTC. It specifies CASSLGGQTQYF.

There are many counts of this clonotype. A much larger clone is a single base away; this may be a read error. The genes are TRBV2 and TRBJ1-1; D is unclear. Germline lookup yields CDR1 SNHLY and CDR2 FYNNEI. The germline V and J ends were trimmed by 8 bases and 1 base, with 11 bases remaining between them. This CDR3 contains 13 residues. The CDR3 nucleotides read TGTGCCAGCCTCCGCGAGGGGAACACTGAAGCTTTCTTT. Encoded protein: CASLREGNTEAFF.

Details on this clonotype: The junction differs from germline at one of its ends, possibly a read error. V and J are TRBV9 and TRBJ1-1; TRBD1 matches at 7 bases. The CDR3 has 14 residues. The germline CDR1 and CDR2 sequences are SGDLS and YYNGEE. The CDR3 loop reads CASSATGLNTEAFF. The CDR3, as DNA: TGTGCCAGCAGCGCGACAGGGCTGAACACTGAAGCCTTCTTT.

A word on this clonotype: A read error is possible here, since a much larger clone lies one base away. The genes are TRBV9 and TRBJ2-1; tentative D call: TRBD2 (6 bases). V lost 0 bases and J lost 5, with 12 bases in between. From germline, CDR1 is SGDLS and CDR2 YYNGEE. The CDR3 is made up of 15 amino acids. The CDR3 coding sequence is TGTGCCAGCAGCGTAGTCATTAGCGGTGACAATGAGCAGTTCTTC. It translates to CASSVVISGDNEQFF.

In its sample, this clonotype was seen a few times. The J gene is TRBJ1-1, the V gene TRBV24-1; 8 bases fit TRBD1. The CDR3 spans 14 residues. Trimming removed 3 bases from V and 7 bases from J; junction bases left unmatched: 6. Germline-derived CDR1 and CDR2 are KGHDR and SFDVKD. This CDR3 is CATSDGQGLNEAFF. CDR3 sequence (DNA): TGTGCCACCAGTGATGGACAGGGATTGAATGAAGCTTTCTTT.

This clonotype is a singleton in its sample. The chain is built from TRBV10-2 and TRBJ2-7, with D uncertain. The CDR3 is 16 residues long. In germline, CDR1 is WSHSY, CDR2 SAAADI. Trimming pared 2 bases from V and 3 bases from J, leaving 17 bases between. The CDR3 loop reads CASSEVRLLAGYEQYF. The DNA for the CDR3 is TGCGCCAGCAGTGAGGTTCGGCTCCTGGCCGGCTACGAGCAGTACTTC.

Notes on this clonotype: At one end the junction does not follow the germline gene, possibly because of a read error. V usage is TRBV7-3 and J usage is TRBJ2-1; D remains ambiguous. Germline lookup yields CDR1 SGHTA and CDR2 FQGTGA. The CDR3 is made up of 14 amino acids. CDR3 loop: CASSLNSLYNGQFF. In nucleotides, the CDR3 is TGTGCCAGCAGCTTAAATAGCCTCTACAATGGGCAGTTCTTC. Supplemented by reference TRBV7-3 and TRBJ2-1, the full variable domain reads GAGVSQTPSNKVTEKGKYVELRCDPISGHTALYWYRQSLGQGPEFLIYFQGTGAADDSGLPNDRFFAVRPEGSVSTLKIQRTERGDSAVYLCASSLNSLYNGQFFGPGTRLTVL.

This clonotype came up a few times. The rearrangement links TRBV3-1 to TRBJ1-6; D unresolved. Germline assignment: CDR1 LGHDT and CDR2 YNNKEL (reference sequence). The CDR3 is 17 residues long. The V gene lost 0 bases and the J gene lost 6 bases, with 15 bases spanning the gap. The chain's CDR3 is CASSQDMAPNINSPLHF. For the CDR3, the DNA is TGTGCCAGCAGCCAAGATATGGCTCCGAATATTAATTCACCCCTCCACTTT. The full variable domain, its missing parts supplied by reference TRBV3-1 and TRBJ1-6, is DTAVSQTPKYLVTQMGNDKSIKCEQNLGHDTMYWYKQDSKKFLKIMFSYNNKELIINETVPNRFSPKSPDKAHLNLHINSLELGDSAVYFCASSQDMAPNINSPLHFGNGTRLTVT.

This clonotype was counted ten times or more. This rearrangement joins TRBV27 to TRBJ1-5; TRBD1 matches at 9 bases. With V trimmed by 6 bases and J by 4 bases, 1 base remained unmatched. The CDR3 contains 13 residues. The germline CDR1 and CDR2 sequences are MNHEY and SMNVEV (reference sequence). The CDR3 nucleotides are TGTGCCAGCAGGGGGACAGGGAATCAGCCCCAGCATTTT. Protein sequence: CASRGTGNQPQHF.

The V gene is TRBV10-2, the J gene TRBJ1-2; D is ambiguous. Per germline, CDR1 WSHSY and CDR2 SAAADI. V lost 10 bases and J 4 bases, leaving 10 bases between the germline ends. The length of the CDR3 is 11 residues. The CDR3 sequence is CAIEASYGYTF. CDR3 coding DNA: TGCGCCATAGAGGCATCCTATGGCTACACCTTC.

The V and J genes are TRBV5-1 and TRBJ1-6; D gene unclear. Trimming pared 0 bases from V and 7 bases from J, leaving 11 bases between. The CDR3 is 15 residues long. Looked up from germline, CDR1 is SGHRS and CDR2 is YFSETQ. DNA for the CDR3: TGCGCCAGCAGCTTGGGAGACCTAAACAATTCACCCCTCCACTTT. This sequence encodes CASSLGDLNNSPLHF.

This rearrangement joins TRBV7-6 to TRBJ2-1; D might be TRBD2 (5 bases). This CDR3 region has 14 residues. The germline V and J ends were trimmed by 2 bases and 8 bases, with 13 bases remaining between them. CDR1 and CDR2 (germline): SGHVS, FNYEAQ. This CDR3 reads CASSLPPGNYEQFF. The CDR3 coding sequence is TGTGCCAGCAGCTTACCGCCGGGAAACTATGAGCAGTTCTTC.

This clonotype was seen ten or more times. The rearrangement joins TRBV20-1 to TRBJ2-1, with 7 nucleotides matching TRBD2. The CDR3 sequence is 14 residues long. Germline CDR1 and CDR2: DFQATT and SNEGSKA (reference sequence). V shed 5 bases and J 10 bases; nucleotides not matched to a gene: 14. DNA of the CDR3: TGCAGTGCTTTGACTAGCAGGAGGGCCGGAGAGCAGTTCTTC. It translates to CSALTSRRAGEQFF.

The gene calls are TRBV6-1 and TRBJ1-4; perhaps TRBD1 as D (6 bases). CDR1 is MNHNS, CDR2 SASEGT, per germline. The ends were cut back, 6 bases at V and 8 bases at J, with 25 bases in the middle. This CDR3 comprises 17 residues. The CDR3 DNA sequence: TGTGCCAGCAGCTCCAGGCCGGGGACACAAGCAGGGGAAAAACTGTTTTTT. Translation: CASSSRPGTQAGEKLFF.

Ten or more counts support this clonotype. The J gene is TRBJ2-3, the V gene TRBV5-1, with D perhaps matching TRBD2 (5 bases). The CDR3 consists of 13 residues. Trimming removed 4 bases from V and 0 bases from J, with 6 bases in between. Germline CDR1 reads SGHRS; CDR2 reads YFSETQ. DNA of the CDR3: TGCGCCAGCAGCAGCGGTAGCACAGATACGCAGTATTTT. Protein: CASSSGSTDTQYF. Full variable domain (rest looked up from reference TRBV5-1 and TRBJ2-3): KAGVTQTPRYLIKTRGQQVTLSCSPISGHRSVSWYQQTPGQGLQFLFEYFSETQRNKGNFPGRFSGRQFSNSRSEMNVSTLELGDSALYLCASSSGSTDTQYFGPGTRLTVL.

This clonotype was observed a few times. This rearrangement joins TRBV7-9 to TRBJ1-1; D not resolved. Trimming left V 1 base short and J 1 base short, with 1 base between. The CDR3 sequence is 12 residues long. Germline V gives CDR1 SEHNR, CDR2 FQNEAQ (reference sequence). The CDR3 protein is CASSLENTEAFF. The CDR3 nucleotides read TGTGCCAGCAGCTTAGAGAACACTGAAGCTTTCTTT.